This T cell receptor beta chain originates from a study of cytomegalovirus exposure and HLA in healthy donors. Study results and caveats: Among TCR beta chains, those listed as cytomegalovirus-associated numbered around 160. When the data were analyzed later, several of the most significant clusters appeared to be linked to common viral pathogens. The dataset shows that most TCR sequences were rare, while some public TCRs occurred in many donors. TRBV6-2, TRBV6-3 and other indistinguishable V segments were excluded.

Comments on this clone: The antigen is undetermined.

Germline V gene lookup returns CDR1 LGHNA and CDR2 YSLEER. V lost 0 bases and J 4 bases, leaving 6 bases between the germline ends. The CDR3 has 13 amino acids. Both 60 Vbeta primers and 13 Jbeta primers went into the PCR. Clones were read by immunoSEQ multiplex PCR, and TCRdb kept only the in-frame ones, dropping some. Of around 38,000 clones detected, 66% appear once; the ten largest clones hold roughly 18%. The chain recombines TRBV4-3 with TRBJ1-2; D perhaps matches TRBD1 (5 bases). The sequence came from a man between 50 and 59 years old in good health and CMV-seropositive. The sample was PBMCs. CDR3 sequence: CASSQEGLYGYTF. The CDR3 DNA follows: TGCGCCAGCAGCCAAGAGGGACTCTATGGCTACACCTTC.